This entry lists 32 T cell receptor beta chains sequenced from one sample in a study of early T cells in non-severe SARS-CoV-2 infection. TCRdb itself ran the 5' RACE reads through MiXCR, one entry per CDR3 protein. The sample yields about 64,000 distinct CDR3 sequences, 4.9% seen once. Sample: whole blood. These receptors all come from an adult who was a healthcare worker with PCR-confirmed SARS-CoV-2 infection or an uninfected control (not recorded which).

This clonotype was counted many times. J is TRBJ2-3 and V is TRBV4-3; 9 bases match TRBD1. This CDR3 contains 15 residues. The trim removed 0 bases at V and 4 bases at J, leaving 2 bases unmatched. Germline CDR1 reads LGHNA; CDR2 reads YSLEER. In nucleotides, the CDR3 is TGCGCCAGCAGCCAAGATACAGGGGGCTCAGATACGCAGTATTTT. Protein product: CASSQDTGGSDTQYF.

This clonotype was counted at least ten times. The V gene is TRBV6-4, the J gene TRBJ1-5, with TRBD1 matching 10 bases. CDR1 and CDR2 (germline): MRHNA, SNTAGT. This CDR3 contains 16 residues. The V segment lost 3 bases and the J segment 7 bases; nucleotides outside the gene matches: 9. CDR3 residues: CASSEVRGQGRQPQHF. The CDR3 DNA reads TGTGCCAGCAGTGAGGTTAGGGGACAGGGGCGGCAGCCCCAGCATTTT.

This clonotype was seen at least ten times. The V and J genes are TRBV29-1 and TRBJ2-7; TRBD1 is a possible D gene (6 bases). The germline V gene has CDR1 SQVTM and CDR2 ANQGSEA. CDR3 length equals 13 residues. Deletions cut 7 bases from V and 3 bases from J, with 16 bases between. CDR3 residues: CSARPGDNYEQYF. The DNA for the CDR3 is TGCAGCGCCCGGCCAGGGGACAACTACGAGCAGTACTTC.

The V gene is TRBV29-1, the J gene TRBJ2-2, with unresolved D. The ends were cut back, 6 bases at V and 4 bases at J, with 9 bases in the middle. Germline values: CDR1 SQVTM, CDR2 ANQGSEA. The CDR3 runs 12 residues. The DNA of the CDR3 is TGCAGCGTGGATGTCGGCACCGGGGAGCTGTTTTTT. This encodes CSVDVGTGELFF.

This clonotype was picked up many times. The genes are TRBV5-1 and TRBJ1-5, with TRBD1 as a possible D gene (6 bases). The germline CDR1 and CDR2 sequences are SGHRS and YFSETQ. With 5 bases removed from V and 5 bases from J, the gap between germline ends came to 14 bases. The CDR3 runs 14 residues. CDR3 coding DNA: TGCGCCAGCAGACCCGGGGGCCAGGATCAGCCCCAGCATTTT. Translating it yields CASRPGGQDQPQHF.

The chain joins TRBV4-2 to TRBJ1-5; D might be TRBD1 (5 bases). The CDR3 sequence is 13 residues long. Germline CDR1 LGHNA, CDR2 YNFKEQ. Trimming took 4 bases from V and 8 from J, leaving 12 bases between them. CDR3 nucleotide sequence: TGTGCCAGCAGCCCAAACGAAGGGGAGCCCCAGCATTTT. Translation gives CASSPNEGEPQHF.

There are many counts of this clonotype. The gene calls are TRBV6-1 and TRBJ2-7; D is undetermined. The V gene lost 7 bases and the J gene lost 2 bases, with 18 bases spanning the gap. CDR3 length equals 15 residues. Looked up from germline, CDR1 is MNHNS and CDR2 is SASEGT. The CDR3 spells CASILQRAGTYEQYF. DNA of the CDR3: TGTGCCAGCATCCTCCAGAGAGCAGGTACCTACGAGCAGTACTTC.

The CDR3 nucleotides read TGTGCCAGCAGCTTTACTAGCTTTTTAATCCACAATGAGCAGTTCTTC. Encoded protein: CASSFTSFLIHNEQFF. This chain uses TRBV11-2 with TRBJ2-1, with D perhaps TRBD2 (6 bases). The V end lost 3 bases, the J end lost 5 bases, and 17 bases lay between the germline ends. Germline V lookup: CDR1 SGHAT, CDR2 FQNNGV. CDR3 size: 16 residues.

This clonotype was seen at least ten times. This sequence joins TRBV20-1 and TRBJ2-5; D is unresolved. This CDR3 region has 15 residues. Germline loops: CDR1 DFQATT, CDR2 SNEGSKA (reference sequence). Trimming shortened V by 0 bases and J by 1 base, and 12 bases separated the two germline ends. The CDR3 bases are TGCAGTGCTAGAGATTCGAGGTCCCCCCAAGAGACCCAGTACTTC. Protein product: CSARDSRSPQETQYF.

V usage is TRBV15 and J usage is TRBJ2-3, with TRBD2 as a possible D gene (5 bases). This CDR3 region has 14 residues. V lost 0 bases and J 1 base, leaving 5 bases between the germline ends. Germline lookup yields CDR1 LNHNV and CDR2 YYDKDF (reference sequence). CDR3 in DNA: TGTGCCACCAGCAGAGACGGGGGCACAGATACGCAGTATTTT. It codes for CATSRDGGTDTQYF.

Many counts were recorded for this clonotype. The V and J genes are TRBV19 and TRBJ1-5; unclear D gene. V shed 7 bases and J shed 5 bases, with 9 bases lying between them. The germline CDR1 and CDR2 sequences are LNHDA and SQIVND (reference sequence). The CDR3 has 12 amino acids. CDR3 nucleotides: TGTGCCAGTAAACAGAGCGATCAGCCCCAGCATTTT. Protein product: CASKQSDQPQHF. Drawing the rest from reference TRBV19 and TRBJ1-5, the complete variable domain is DGGITQSPKYLFRKEGQNVTLSCEQNLNHDAMYWYRQDPGQGLRLIYYSQIVNDFQKGDIAEGYSVSREKKESFPLTVTSAQKNPTAFYLCASKQSDQPQHFGDGTRLSIL.

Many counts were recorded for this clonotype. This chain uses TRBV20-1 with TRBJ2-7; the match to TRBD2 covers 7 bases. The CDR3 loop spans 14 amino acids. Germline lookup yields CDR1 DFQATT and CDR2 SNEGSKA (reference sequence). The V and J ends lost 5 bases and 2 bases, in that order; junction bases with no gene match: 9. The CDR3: CSAPPAGAAYEQYF. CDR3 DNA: TGCAGTGCTCCCCCGGCGGGAGCCGCCTACGAGCAGTACTTC.

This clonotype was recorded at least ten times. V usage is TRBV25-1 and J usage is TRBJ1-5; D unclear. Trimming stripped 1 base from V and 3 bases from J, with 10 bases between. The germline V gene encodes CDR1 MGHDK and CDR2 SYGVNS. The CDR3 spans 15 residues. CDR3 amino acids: CASSESEEDNQPQHF. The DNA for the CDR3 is TGTGCCAGCAGTGAATCTGAGGAGGACAATCAGCCCCAGCATTTT.

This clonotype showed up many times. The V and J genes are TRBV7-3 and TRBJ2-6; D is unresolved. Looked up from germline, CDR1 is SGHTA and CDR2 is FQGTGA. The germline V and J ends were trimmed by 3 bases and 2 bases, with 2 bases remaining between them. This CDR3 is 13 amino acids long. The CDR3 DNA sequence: TGTGCCAGCAGCTTTACTGGGGCCAACGTCCTGACTTTC. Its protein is CASSFTGANVLTF.

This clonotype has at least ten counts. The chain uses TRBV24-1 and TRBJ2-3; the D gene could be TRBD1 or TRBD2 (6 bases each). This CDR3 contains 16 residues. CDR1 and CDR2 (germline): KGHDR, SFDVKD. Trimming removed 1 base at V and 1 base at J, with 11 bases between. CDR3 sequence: CATSDFGGGRTDTQYF. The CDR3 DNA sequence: TGTGCCACCAGTGATTTTGGAGGGGGGCGCACAGATACGCAGTATTTT.

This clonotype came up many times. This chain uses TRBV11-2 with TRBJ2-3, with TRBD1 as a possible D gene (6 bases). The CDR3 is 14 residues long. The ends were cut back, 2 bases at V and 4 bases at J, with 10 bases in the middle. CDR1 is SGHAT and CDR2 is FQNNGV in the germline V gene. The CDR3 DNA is TGTGCCAGCAGCTTATCTAGGGGGTCAGATACGCAGTATTTT. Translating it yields CASSLSRGSDTQYF.

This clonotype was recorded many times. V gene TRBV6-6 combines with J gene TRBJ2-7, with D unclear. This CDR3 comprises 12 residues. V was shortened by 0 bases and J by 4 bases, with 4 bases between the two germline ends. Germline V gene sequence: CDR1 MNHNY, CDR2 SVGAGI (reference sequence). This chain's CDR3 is CASSYSIYEQYF. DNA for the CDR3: TGTGCCAGCAGTTACTCGATTTACGAGCAGTACTTC.

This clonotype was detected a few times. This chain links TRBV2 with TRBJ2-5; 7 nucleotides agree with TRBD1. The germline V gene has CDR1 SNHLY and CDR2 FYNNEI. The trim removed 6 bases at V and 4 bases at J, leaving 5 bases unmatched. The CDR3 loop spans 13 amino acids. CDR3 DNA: TGTGCCAGCAGGAAGACAGGGAGAGAGACCCAGTACTTC. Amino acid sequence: CASRKTGRETQYF.

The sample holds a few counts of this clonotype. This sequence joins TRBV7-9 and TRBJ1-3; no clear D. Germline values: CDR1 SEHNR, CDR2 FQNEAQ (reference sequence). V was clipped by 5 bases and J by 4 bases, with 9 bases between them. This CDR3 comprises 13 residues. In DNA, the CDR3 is TGTGCCAGCAGCCTGTCAACCGGAAACACCATATATTTT. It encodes CASSLSTGNTIYF.

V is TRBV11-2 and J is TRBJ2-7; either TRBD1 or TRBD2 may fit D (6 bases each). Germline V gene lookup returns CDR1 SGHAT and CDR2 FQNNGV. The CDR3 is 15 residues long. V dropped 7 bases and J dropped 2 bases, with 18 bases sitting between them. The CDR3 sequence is CASTPRGQRPYEQYF. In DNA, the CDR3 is TGTGCCAGCACCCCCCGGGGGCAGAGACCCTACGAGCAGTACTTC.

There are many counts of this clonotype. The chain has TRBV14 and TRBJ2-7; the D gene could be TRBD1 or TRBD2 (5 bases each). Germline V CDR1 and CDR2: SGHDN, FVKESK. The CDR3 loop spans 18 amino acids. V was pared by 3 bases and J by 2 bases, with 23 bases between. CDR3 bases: TGTGCCAGCAGCCATTGGAGTAGCGACAGTGCACGAACCTACGAGCAGTACTTC. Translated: CASSHWSSDSARTYEQYF.

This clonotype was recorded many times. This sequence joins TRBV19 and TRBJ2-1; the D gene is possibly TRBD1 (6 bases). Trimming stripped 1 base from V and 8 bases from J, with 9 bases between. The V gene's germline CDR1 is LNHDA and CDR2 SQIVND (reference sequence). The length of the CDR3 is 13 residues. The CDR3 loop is CASSIGTAHEQFF. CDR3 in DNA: TGTGCCAGTAGTATAGGGACAGCGCATGAGCAGTTCTTC.

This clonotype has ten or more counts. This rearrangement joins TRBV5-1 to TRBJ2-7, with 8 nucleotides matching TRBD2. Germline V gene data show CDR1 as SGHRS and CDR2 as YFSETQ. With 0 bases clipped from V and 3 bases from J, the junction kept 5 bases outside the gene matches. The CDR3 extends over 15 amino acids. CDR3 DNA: TGCGCCAGCAGCTTGGGAGCGGGGGAGCTCTACGAGCAGTACTTC. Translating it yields CASSLGAGELYEQYF.

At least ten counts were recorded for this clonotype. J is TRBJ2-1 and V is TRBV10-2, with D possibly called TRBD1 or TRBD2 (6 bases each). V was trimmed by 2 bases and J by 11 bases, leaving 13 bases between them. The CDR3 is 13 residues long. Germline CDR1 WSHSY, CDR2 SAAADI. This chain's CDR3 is CASSEGVGGKQFF. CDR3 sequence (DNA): TGCGCCAGCAGTGAGGGTGTCGGGGGCAAGCAGTTCTTC.

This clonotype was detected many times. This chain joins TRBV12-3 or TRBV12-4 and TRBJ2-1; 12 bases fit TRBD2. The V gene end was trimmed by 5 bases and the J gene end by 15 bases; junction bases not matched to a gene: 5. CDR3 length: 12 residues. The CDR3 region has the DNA TGTGCCAGCAGTCTACTAGCGGGAGGCAGGTTCTTC. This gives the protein CASSLLAGGRFF.

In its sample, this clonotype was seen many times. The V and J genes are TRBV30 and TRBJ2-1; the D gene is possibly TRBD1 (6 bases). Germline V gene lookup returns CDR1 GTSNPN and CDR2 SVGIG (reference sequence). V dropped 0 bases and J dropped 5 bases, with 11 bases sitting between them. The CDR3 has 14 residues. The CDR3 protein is CAWSVPGADNEQFF. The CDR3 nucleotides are TGTGCCTGGAGTGTACCAGGGGCGGACAATGAGCAGTTCTTC.

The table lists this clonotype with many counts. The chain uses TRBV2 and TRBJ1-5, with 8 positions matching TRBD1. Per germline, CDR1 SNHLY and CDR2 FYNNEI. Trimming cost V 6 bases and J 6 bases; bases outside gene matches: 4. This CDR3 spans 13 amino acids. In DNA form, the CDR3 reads TGTGCCAGCAGGGGACAGGCAGGTCAGCCCCAGCATTTT. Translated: CASRGQAGQPQHF. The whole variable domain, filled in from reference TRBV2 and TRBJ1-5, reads EPEVTQTPSHQVTQMGQEVILRCVPISNHLYFYWYRQILGQKVEFLVSFYNNEISEKSEIFDDQFSVERPDGSNFTLKIRSTKLEDSAMYFCASRGQAGQPQHFGDGTRLSIL.

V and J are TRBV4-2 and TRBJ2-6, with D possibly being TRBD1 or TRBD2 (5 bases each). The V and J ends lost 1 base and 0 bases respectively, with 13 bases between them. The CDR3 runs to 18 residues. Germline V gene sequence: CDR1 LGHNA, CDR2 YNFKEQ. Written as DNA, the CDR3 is TGTGCCAGCAGCCAAGCGGGGACGGCGATCTCTGGGGCCAACGTCCTGACTTTC. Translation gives CASSQAGTAISGANVLTF.

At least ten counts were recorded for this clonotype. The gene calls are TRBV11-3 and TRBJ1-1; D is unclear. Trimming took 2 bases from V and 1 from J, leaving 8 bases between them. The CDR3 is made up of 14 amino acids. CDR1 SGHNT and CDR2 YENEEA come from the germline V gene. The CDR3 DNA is TGTGCCAGCAGCTTAACCCACGGGAACACTGAAGCTTTCTTT. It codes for CASSLTHGNTEAFF.

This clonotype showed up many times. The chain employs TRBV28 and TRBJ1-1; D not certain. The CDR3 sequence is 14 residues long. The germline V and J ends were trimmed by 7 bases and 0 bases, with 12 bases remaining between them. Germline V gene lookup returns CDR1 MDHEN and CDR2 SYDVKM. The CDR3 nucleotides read TGTGCCAGCAAATTCACTACGATGAACACTGAAGCTTTCTTT. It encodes CASKFTTMNTEAFF.

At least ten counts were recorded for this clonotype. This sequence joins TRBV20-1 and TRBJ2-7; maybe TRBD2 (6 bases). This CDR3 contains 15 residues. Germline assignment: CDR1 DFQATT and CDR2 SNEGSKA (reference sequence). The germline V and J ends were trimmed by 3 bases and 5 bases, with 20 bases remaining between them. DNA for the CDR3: TGCAGTGCTAGTTATGTACCGGGAGCGAGGAACGAGCAGTACTTC. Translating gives CSASYVPGARNEQYF.

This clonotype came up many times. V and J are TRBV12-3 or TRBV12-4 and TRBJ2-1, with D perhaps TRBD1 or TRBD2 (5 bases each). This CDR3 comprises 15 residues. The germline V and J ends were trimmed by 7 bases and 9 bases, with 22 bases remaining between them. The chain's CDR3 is CASKTPGPNWGEQFF. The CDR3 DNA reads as TGTGCCAGCAAAACTCCGGGACCGAATTGGGGTGAGCAGTTCTTC.